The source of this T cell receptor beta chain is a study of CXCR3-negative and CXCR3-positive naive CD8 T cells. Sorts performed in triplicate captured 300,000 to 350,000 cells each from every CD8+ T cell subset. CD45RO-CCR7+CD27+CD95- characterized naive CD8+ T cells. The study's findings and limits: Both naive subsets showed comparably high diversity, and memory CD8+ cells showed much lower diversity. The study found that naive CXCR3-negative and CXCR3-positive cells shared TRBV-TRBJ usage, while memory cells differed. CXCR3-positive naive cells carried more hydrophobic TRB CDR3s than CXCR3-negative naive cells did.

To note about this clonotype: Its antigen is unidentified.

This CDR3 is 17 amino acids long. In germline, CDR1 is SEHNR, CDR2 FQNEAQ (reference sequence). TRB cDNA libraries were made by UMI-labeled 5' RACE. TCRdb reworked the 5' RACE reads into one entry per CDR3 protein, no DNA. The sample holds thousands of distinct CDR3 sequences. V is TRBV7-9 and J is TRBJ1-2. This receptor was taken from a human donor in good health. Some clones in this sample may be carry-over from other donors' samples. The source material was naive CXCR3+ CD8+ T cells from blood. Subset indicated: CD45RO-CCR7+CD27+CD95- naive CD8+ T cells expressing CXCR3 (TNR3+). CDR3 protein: CASSLGIQAVLRDGYTF.